What follows is one T cell receptor beta chain and its context. As yet, its antigen is unknown. The CDR3 carries no conserved terminal phenylalanine or tryptophan, so it likely arises from a read error. The limits of the CDR3 on the DNA are not certain, so only TCRdb's listed CDR3 is given. The source of the sample is a study of cytomegalovirus exposure and HLA in healthy donors. Study-wide results and caveats: When a later analysis compared HLA-associated TCR beta chains with equally common others, the HLA-associated chains turned out to be more clonally expanded and to have lower generation probabilities. Whilst most TCR sequences proved rare, a subset of public TCRs occurred across many donors. In vitro experiments confirmed that three CMV-associated chains were specific for CMV antigens.

Germline CDR1 reads MDHEN; CDR2 reads SYDVKM. The CDR3 length equals 12 residues, ends included. The PCR employed 60 Vbeta primers together with 13 Jbeta primers. The table came from immunoSEQ multiplex PCR; TCRdb's copy has only in-frame clones and leaves some out. Here the sample spans 90,000 to 150,000 clones, about three quarters being singletons. The sequenced sample consisted of PBMCs. The origin of this receptor is a woman aged 25-40 years in good health and CMV-seropositive. The rearrangement links TRBV28 to TRBJ1-5. The CDR3 sequence is CASSFGSRQVFL.